These 3 T cell receptor beta chains share one sample of origin, sequenced in a study of blood T cell repertoires in COVID-19. The repertoire was sequenced with immunoSEQ multiplex PCR; TCRdb's copy has only in-frame clones and lacks some. The data show around 100,000 clones, with over 80% seen just once and approximately 0.76% held by the top ten. Material for sequencing was peripheral blood. These receptors all stem from a woman aged 70 to 79 with acute or convalescent COVID-19.

J is TRBJ2-7 and V is TRBV19; possibly TRBD1 for D (6 bases). The CDR3 has 13 residues. The ends were cut back, 3 bases at V and 4 bases at J, with 10 bases in the middle. Looked up from germline, CDR1 is LNHDA and CDR2 is SQIVND (reference sequence). This CDR3 reads CASSIQGRYEQYF. In DNA form, the CDR3 reads TGTGCCAGTAGTATTCAGGGGCGGTACGAGCAGTACTTC.

This sequence joins TRBV15 and TRBJ1-6; 7 positions agree with TRBD1. J was trimmed by 8 bases and V by 2 bases; bases with no gene match: 6. CDR1 is LNHNV, CDR2 YYDKDF, per germline (reference sequence). CDR3 length equals 15 residues. The DNA for the CDR3 is TGTGCCACCAGCAGACCTGACAGGGAGCATTCACCCCTCCACTTT. Translation gives CATSRPDREHSPLHF.

The chain couples TRBV9 to TRBJ1-6; the match to TRBD1 covers 8 bases. CDR3 length: 15 residues. In germline, CDR1 is SGDLS, CDR2 YYNGEE. The V gene end was trimmed by 0 bases and the J gene end by 13 bases; junction bases not matched to a gene: 9. The chain's CDR3 is CASSVDGDRLSPLHF. The CDR3 DNA reads as TGTGCCAGCAGCGTAGACGGGGACAGGTTGTCGCCCCTCCACTTT.